This T cell receptor beta chain is drawn from a study of blood T cell repertoires in COVID-19. This clone showed up just once. Germline-derived CDR1 and CDR2 are MNHEY and SMNVEV (reference sequence). V gave up 2 bases and J gave up 5 bases; unmatched junction bases: 5. The CDR3 runs 15 residues. Sequenced by immunoSEQ multiplex PCR; TCRdb stores in-frame clones only, minus some. The table lists approximately 100,000 clones, just under 90% of them singletons, with about 1.1% in the top ten. Input material: peripheral blood. The V and J genes are TRBV27 and TRBJ2-7; 11 bases line up with TRBD1. The source is a human donor in a cohort sampled during active COVID-19. CDR3 amino acids: CASSLGTGGRNEQYF. CDR3 nucleotides: TGTGCCAGCAGTTTAGGGACAGGGGGAAGGAACGAGCAGTACTTC.